This TCR beta chain was sequenced in a study of CD8 T cells in Susac syndrome. Study at large: Within the sequenced group of Susac syndrome patients, six showed active disease and 8 or 9 were in remission.

As concerns this clonotype: Its specificity is unknown.

CDR1 and CDR2 (germline): SGHNT, YYREEE (reference sequence). V was trimmed by 0 bases and J by 2 bases, leaving 8 bases between them. The CDR3 length is 14 residues. With random hexamers, 0.5 to 1 ug RNA was reverse transcribed. Amplification of TCR beta CDR3 across 54 Vbeta and 13 Jbeta was performed with immunoSEQ multiplex PCR. TCRdb used MiXCR to reprocess the immunoSEQ multiplex PCR reads, holding one entry per CDR3 protein. The table records about 210,000 distinct CDR3 sequences, about 95% of them present only once. Study-wide results and limits: Within Susac syndrome CD4+ T cell repertoires, clonal expansion was not evident.

Specimen: CD4+ T cells from PBMCs. This clonotype originated in a human donor with Susac syndrome. The chain joins TRBV5-4 to TRBJ1-1; no reliable D call. CDR3 protein: CASSLGAENTEAFF. CDR3 DNA sequence: TGTGCCAGCAGCTTGGGTGCGGAAAACACTGAAGCTTTCTTT. The entire variable domain, with the rest obtained from reference TRBV5-4 and TRBJ1-1, is as follows: ETGVTQSPTHLIKTRGQQVTLRCSSQSGHNTVSWYQQALGQGPQFIFQYYREEENGRGNFPPRFSGLQFPNYSSELNVNALELDDSALYLCASSLGAENTEAFFGQGTRLTVV.